Shown below are 6 T cell receptor beta chains from a single sample sequenced in a study of blood T cell repertoires in COVID-19. Data came from immunoSEQ multiplex PCR; TCRdb stores just in-frame clones and leaves some out. The sample carries about 160,000 clones, about four fifths recorded once. What was sequenced was peripheral blood. The receptor set was obtained from a man aged 65 to 85 with acute or convalescent COVID-19.

The chain couples TRBV28 to TRBJ1-1, with D unresolved. The CDR3 length is 10 residues. Trimming took off 6 bases at V and 7 bases at J, with 6 bases between the two ends. The germline CDR1 and CDR2 sequences are MDHEN and SYDVKM. CDR3 in amino acids: CASSGLEAFF. The CDR3 DNA follows: TGTGCCAGCAGCGGTCTTGAAGCTTTCTTT.

This chain uses TRBV11-1 with TRBJ2-1; 7 bases line up with TRBD2. V shed 7 bases, J shed 5 bases, and the junction held 11 bases outside the gene matches. Germline CDR1 is SGHAT and CDR2 is FQDESV (reference sequence). The CDR3 runs 15 residues. The chain's CDR3 is CASIRGAGPNNEQFF. The CDR3, as DNA: TGTGCCAGCATCCGTGGAGCGGGGCCCAACAATGAGCAGTTCTTC.

V gene TRBV5-4 combines with J gene TRBJ2-7; TRBD2 agrees at 10 bases. The CDR3 has 16 amino acids. Germline V gives CDR1 SGHNT, CDR2 YYREEE (reference sequence). V lost 6 bases to trimming and J lost 6 bases; unmatched junction nucleotides: 15. The chain's CDR3 is CASTRGGTSDVREQYF. CDR3 sequence (DNA): TGTGCCAGCACCCGTGGCGGGACTAGCGACGTCCGCGAGCAGTACTTC. The full variable domain, in which reference TRBV5-4 and TRBJ2-7 provide the parts outside the CDR3, is ETGVTQSPTHLIKTRGQQVTLRCSSQSGHNTVSWYQQALGQGPQFIFQYYREEENGRGNFPPRFSGLQFPNYSSELNVNALELDDSALYLCASTRGGTSDVREQYFGPGTRLTVT.

This chain connects TRBV28 to TRBJ2-3, with D perhaps matching TRBD2 (6 bases). Trimming shortened V by 5 bases and J by 4 bases, and 13 bases separated the two germline ends. CDR3 length: 14 amino acids. The germline V gene encodes CDR1 MDHEN and CDR2 SYDVKM. The CDR3 nucleotides read TGTGCCAGCAGTCGGCCGGGAGCATCAGATACGCAGTATTTT. Protein sequence: CASSRPGASDTQYF. The whole variable domain, remainder taken from reference TRBV28 and TRBJ2-3, is DVKVTQSSRYLVKRTGEKVFLECVQDMDHENMFWYRQDPGLGLRLIYFSYDVKMKEKGDIPEGYSVSREKKERFSLILESASTNQTSMYLCASSRPGASDTQYFGPGTRLTVL.

CDR3 amino acids: CAGRRGYNEKLFF. DNA for the CDR3: TGTGCCGGCCGCAGGGGATATAATGAAAAACTGTTTTTT. The chain is built from TRBV6-5 and TRBJ1-4; perhaps TRBD1 as D (6 bases). Germline V gene sequence: CDR1 MNHEY, CDR2 SVGAGI. Deletions cut 11 bases from V and 4 bases from J, with 14 bases between. The CDR3 extends over 13 amino acids.

The genes are TRBV15 and TRBJ2-6; TRBD1 agrees at 10 bases. The V gene's germline CDR1 is LNHNV and CDR2 YYDKDF (reference sequence). This CDR3 contains 21 residues. V was clipped by 2 bases and J by 3 bases; unmatched bases: 16. CDR3 DNA sequence: TGTGCCACCAGCAGACCTAGGTCCCCCGGGACAGGGGTGAGTGGGGCCAACGTCCTGACTTTC. Translation gives CATSRPRSPGTGVSGANVLTF.